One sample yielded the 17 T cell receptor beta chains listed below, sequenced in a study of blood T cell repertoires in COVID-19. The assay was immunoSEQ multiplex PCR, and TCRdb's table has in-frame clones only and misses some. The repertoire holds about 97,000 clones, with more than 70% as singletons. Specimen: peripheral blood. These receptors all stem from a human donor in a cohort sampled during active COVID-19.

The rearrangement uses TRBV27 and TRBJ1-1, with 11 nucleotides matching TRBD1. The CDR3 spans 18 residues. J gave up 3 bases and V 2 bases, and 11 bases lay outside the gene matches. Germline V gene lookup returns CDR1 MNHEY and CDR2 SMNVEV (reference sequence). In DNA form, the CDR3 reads TGTGCCAGCAGTTTAATCGGGACAGGGGGGGTAATGGACACTGAAGCTTTCTTT. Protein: CASSLIGTGGVMDTEAFF.

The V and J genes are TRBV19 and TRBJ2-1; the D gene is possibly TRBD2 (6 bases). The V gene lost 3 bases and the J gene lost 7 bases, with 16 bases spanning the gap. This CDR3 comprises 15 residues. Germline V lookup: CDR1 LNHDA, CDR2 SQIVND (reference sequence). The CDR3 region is CASSIGRGGWNEQFF. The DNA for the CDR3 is TGTGCCAGTAGTATCGGGCGTGGGGGGTGGAATGAGCAGTTCTTC.

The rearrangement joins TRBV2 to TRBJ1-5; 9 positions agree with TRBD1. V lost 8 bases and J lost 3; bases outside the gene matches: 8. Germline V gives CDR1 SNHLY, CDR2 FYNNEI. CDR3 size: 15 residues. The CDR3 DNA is TGTGCCAGCTACCAGAGACAGGGGGACAATCAGCCCCAGCATTTT. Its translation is CASYQRQGDNQPQHF.

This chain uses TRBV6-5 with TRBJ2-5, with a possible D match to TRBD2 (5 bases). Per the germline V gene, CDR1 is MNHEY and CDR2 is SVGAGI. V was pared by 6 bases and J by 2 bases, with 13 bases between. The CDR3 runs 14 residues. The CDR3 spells CASSTFTGQETQYF. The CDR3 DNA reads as TGTGCCAGCAGCACCTTCACGGGACAAGAGACCCAGTACTTC.

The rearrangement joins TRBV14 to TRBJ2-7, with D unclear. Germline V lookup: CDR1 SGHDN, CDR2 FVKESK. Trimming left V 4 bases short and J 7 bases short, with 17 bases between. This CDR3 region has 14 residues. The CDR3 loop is CASSPVGGPREQYF. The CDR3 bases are TGTGCCAGCAGCCCTGTCGGCGGCCCGAGGGAGCAGTACTTC.

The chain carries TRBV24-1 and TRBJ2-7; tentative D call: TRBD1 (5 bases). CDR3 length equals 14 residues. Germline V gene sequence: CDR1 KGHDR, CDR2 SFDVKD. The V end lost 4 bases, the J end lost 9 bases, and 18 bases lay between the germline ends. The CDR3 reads CATSEPTSGSGQYF. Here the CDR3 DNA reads TGTGCCACCAGTGAACCTACGTCAGGGTCCGGGCAGTACTTC.

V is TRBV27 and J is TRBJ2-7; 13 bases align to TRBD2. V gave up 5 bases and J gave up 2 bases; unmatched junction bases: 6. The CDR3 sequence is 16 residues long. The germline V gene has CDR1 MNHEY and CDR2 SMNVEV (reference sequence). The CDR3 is CASSPTSGRPTYEQYF. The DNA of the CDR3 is TGTGCCAGCAGTCCGACTAGCGGGAGGCCCACCTACGAGCAGTACTTC.

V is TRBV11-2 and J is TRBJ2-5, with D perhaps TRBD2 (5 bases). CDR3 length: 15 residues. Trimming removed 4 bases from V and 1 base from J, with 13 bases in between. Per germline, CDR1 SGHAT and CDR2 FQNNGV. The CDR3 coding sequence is TGTGCCAGCAGCTCAAAACCGGGATCCCAAGAGACCCAGTACTTC. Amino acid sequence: CASSSKPGSQETQYF. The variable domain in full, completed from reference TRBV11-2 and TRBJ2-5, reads EAGVAQSPRYKIIEKRQSVAFWCNPISGHATLYWYQQILGQGPKLLIQFQNNGVVDDSQLPKDRFSAERLKGVDSTLKIQPAKLEDSAVYLCASSSKPGSQETQYFGPGTRLLVL.

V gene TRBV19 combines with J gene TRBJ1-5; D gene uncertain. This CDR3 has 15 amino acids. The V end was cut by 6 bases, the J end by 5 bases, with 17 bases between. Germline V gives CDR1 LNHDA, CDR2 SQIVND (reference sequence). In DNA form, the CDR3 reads TGTGCCAGTAGCCCGCTTAACAGACGAGATCAGCCCCAGCATTTT. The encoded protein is CASSPLNRRDQPQHF.

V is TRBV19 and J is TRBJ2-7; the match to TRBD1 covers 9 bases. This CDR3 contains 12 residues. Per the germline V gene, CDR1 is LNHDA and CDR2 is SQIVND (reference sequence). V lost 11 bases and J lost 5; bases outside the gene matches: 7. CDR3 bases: TGTGCCTTGAGGACAGGGGACAACGAGCAGTACTTC. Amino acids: CALRTGDNEQYF.

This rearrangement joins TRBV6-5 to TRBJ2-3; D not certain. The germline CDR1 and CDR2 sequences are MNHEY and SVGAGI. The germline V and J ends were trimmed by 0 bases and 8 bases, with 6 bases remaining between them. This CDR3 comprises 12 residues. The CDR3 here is CASSYSGITQYF. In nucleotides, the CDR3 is TGTGCCAGCAGTTACTCGGGCATTACGCAGTATTTT.

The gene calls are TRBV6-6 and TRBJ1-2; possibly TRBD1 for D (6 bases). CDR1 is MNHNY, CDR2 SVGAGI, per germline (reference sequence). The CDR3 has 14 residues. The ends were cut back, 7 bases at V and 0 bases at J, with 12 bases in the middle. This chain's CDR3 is CASNRDITNYGYTF. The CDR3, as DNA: TGTGCCAGCAATCGGGACATTACTAACTATGGCTACACCTTC.

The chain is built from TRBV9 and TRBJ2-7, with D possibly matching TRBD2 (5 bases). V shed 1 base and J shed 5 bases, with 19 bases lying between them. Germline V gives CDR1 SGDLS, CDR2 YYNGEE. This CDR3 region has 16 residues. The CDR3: CASSVYGNSEADEQYF. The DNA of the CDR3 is TGTGCCAGCAGCGTATACGGGAACTCAGAAGCCGACGAGCAGTACTTC.

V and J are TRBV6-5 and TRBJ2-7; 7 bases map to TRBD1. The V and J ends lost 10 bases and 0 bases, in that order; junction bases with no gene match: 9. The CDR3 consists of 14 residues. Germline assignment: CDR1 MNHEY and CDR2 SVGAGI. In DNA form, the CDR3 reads TGTGCCACCCAGGACAGGCTCAGCTCCTACGAGCAGTACTTC. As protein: CATQDRLSSYEQYF.

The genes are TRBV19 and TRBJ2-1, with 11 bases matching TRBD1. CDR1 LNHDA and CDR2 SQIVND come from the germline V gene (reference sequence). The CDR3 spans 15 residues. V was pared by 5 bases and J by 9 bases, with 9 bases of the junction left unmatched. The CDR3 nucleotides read TGTGCCAGTAGTCCCAGGGACAGGGGGTTGGGTGAGCAGTTCTTC. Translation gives CASSPRDRGLGEQFF.

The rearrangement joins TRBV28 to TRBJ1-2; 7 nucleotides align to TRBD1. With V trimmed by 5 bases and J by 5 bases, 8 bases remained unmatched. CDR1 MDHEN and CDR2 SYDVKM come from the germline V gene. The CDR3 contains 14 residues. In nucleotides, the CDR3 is TGTGCCAGCAGTACGCAAACAGGGGTGTATGGCTACACCTTC. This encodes CASSTQTGVYGYTF.

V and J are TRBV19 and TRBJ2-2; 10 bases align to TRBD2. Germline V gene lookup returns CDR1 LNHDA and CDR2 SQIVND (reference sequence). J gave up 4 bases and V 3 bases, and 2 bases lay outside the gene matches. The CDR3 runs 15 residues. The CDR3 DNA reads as TGTGCCAGTAGTATCTCTAGCGGGAGCACCGGGGAGCTGTTTTTT. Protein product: CASSISSGSTGELFF.